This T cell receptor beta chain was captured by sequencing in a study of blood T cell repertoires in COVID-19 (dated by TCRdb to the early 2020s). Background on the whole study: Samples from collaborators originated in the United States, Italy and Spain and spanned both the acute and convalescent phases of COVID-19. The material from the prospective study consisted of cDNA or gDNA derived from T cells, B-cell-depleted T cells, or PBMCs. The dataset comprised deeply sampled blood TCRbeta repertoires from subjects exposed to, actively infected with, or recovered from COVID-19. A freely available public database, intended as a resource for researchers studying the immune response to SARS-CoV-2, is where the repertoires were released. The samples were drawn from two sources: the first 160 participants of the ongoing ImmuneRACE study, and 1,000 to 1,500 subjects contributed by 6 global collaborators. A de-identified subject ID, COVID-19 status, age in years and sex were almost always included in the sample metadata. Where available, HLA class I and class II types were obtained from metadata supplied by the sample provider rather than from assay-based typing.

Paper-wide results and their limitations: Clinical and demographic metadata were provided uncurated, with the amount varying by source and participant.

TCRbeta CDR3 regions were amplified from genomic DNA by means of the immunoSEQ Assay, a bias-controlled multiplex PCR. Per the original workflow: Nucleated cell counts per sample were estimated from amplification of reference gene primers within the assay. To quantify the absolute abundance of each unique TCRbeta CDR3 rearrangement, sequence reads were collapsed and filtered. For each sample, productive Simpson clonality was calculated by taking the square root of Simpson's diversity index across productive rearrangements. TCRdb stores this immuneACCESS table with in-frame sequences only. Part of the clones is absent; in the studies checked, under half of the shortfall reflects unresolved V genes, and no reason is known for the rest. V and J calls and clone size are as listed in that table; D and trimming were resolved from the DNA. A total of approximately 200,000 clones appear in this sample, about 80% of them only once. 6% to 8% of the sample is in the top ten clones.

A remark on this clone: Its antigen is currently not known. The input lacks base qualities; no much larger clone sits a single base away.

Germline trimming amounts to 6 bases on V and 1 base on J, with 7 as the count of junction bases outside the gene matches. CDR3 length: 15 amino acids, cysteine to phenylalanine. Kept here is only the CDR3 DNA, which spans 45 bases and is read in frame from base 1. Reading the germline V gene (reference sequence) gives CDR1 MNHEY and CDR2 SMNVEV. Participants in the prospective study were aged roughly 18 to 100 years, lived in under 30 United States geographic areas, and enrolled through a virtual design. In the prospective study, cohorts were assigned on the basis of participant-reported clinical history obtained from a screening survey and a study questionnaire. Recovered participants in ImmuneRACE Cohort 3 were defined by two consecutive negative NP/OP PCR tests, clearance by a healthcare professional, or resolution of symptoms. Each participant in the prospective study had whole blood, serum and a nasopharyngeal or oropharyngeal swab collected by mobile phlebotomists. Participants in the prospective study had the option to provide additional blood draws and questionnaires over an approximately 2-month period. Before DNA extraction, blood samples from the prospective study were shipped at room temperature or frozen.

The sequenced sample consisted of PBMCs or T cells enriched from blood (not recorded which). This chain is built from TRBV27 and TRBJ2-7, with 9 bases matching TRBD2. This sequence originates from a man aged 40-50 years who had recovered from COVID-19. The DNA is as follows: TGTGCCAGCAGCCCCTTTGCGGGGGGGTCCTACGAGCAGTACTTC. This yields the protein CASSPFAGGSYEQYF.